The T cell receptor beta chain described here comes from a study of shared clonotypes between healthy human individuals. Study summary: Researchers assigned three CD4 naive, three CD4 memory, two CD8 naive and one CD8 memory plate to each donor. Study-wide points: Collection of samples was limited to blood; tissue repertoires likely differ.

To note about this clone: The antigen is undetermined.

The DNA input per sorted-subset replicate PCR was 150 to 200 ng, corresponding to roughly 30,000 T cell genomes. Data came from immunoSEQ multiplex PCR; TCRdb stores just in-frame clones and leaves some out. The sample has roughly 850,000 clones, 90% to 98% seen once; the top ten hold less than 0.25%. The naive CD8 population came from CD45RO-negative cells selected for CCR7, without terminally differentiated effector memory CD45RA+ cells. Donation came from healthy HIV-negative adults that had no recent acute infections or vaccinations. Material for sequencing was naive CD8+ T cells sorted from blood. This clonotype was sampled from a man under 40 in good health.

The CDR3 DNA is TGTGCCAGCAGCCGGACCAGGGTTAGCGGGAGTAGAGGTGAGCAGTTCTTC. The encoded protein is CASSRTRVSGSRGEQFF. The V gene is TRBV4-2, the J gene TRBJ2-1, with 9 bases aligning to TRBD2. With 4 bases clipped from V and 9 bases from J, the junction kept 16 bases outside the gene matches. This CDR3 spans 17 amino acids. The V gene's germline CDR1 is LGHNA and CDR2 YNFKEQ.